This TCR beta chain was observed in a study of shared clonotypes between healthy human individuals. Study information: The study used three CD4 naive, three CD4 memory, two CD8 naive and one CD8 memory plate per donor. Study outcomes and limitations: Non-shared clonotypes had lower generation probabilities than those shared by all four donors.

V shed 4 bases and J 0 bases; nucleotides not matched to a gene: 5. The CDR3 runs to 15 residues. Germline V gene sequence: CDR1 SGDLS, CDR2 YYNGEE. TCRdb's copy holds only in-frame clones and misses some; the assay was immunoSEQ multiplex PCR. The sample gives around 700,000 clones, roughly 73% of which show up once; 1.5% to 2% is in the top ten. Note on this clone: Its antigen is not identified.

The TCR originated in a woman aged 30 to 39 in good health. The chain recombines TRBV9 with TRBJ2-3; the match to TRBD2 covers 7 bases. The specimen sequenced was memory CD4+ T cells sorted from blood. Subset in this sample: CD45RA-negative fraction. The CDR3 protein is CASSLTGGSTDTQYF. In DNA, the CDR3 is TGTGCCAGCAGCTTAACGGGGGGTAGCACAGATACGCAGTATTTT.